The count of the clone carrying this T cell receptor (beta chain) is one. The target antigen is unknown. The data originate from a study of T-cell memory formation after mild COVID-19. Findings and limits, study-wide: Contracting CD8+ clones were enriched in EMRA, CD4+ mainly in CM and EM.

Each CDR3 protein is one row after TCRdb ran MiXCR on the 5' RACE reads. The repertoire holds under 650,000 distinct CDR3 sequences, about a sixth seen once, with 12% in the top ten. Germline V CDR1 and CDR2: DFQATT, SNEGSKA (reference sequence). The CDR3 covers 12 residues. V was trimmed by 1 base and J by 6 bases, leaving 10 bases between them. The rearrangement joins TRBV20-1 to TRBJ2-7, with D possibly being TRBD2 (6 bases). The source of this sequence is an adult woman who had mild COVID-19 (a few samples of this study predate the infection). Cell type and time point are not known. What was sequenced was PBMCs or a T cell subset sorted from them (not recorded which). CDR3 amino acids: CSARVGGVEQYF. CDR3 DNA: TGCAGTGCTAGAGTTGGAGGGGTCGAGCAGTACTTC.